These 7 T cell receptor beta chains share one sample of origin, sequenced in a study of cytomegalovirus exposure and HLA in healthy donors. Only in-frame clones appear in the TCRdb table, and some are missing; sequencing was by immunoSEQ multiplex PCR. Among about 88,000 clones listed, approximately 88% were seen once. The sequencing input was PBMCs. All receptors derive from a woman younger than 30 in good health and CMV-seropositive.

The J gene is TRBJ2-5, the V gene TRBV15, with D possibly TRBD1 on 6 matching bases. The ends were cut back, 3 bases at V and 2 bases at J, with 7 bases in the middle. The CDR3 spans 13 residues. Germline-derived CDR1 and CDR2 are LNHNV and YYDKDF (reference sequence). The CDR3 DNA sequence: TGTGCCACCAGCAGCAGGGGTCAAGAGACCCAGTACTTC. Translating gives CATSSRGQETQYF.

This clone appeared once. V is TRBV29-1 and J is TRBJ1-2; TRBD1 might be the D (5 bases). The CDR3 has 15 residues. V lost 3 bases, J lost 2 bases, and 16 bases lay in between. CDR1 is SQVTM, CDR2 ANQGSEA, per germline. CDR3 sequence reads: CSVEGDYSFNYGYTF. In DNA form, the CDR3 reads TGCAGCGTTGAGGGGGACTACTCCTTCAACTATGGCTACACCTTC.

The chain is built from TRBV4-1 and TRBJ2-7, with TRBD1 matching over 7 bases. This CDR3 comprises 17 residues. V lost 1 base and J lost 3; bases outside the gene matches: 12. Looked up from germline, CDR1 is MGHRA and CDR2 is YSYEKL. Here the CDR3 reads CASSQGLQGVDYYEQYF. CDR3 DNA: TGCGCCAGCAGCCAAGGTCTTCAGGGGGTTGACTACTACGAGCAGTACTTC.

The chain links TRBV4-3 to TRBJ2-7; 10 bases map to TRBD1. The junction had 2 bases not matched to a gene; V was cut back by 4 bases and J by 2 bases. Germline V gene sequence: CDR1 LGHNA, CDR2 YSLEER. There are 14 residues in the CDR3. The CDR3 region has the DNA TGCGCCAGCAGCCCCGGGACAGGGGCCTACGAGCAGTACTTC. This translates into CASSPGTGAYEQYF.

V and J are TRBV28 and TRBJ2-5, with 8 bases identical to TRBD1. J gave up 5 bases and V 4 bases, and 3 bases lay outside the gene matches. The CDR3 sequence is 13 residues long. The germline V gene encodes CDR1 MDHEN and CDR2 SYDVKM. Here the CDR3 reads CASSSGGEETQYF. CDR3 sequence (DNA): TGTGCCAGCAGTTCAGGGGGCGAGGAGACCCAGTACTTC.

The chain carries TRBV28 and TRBJ2-1; D not certain. CDR3 length equals 12 residues. With 4 bases removed from V and 7 bases from J, the gap between germline ends came to 8 bases. The germline gives CDR1 MDHEN, CDR2 SYDVKM. The CDR3 coding sequence is TGTGCCAGCAGTTCCACTAAGAATGAGCAGTTCTTC. Translating it yields CASSSTKNEQFF.

The chain carries TRBV4-1 and TRBJ2-1, with 13 bases lining up with TRBD2. V lost 3 bases and J lost 6; bases outside the gene matches: 8. This CDR3 is 17 amino acids long. Germline lookup yields CDR1 MGHRA and CDR2 YSYEKL. The CDR3 protein is CASSHGTSGVRRNEQFF. The CDR3, as DNA: TGCGCCAGCAGCCACGGGACTAGCGGGGTTCGGCGCAATGAGCAGTTCTTC.